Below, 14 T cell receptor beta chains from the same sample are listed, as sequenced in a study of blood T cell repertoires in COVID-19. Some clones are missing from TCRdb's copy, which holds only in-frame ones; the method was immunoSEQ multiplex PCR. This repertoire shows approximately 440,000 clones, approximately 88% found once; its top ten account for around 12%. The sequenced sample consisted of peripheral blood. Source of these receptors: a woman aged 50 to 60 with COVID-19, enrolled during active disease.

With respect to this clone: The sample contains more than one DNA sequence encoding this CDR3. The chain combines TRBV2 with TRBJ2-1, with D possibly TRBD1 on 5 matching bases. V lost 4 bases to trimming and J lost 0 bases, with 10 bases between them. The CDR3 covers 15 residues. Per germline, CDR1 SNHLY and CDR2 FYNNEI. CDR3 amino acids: CASSGQTSSYNEQFF. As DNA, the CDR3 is TGTGCCAGCAGTGGACAGACAAGCTCCTACAATGAGCAGTTCTTC.

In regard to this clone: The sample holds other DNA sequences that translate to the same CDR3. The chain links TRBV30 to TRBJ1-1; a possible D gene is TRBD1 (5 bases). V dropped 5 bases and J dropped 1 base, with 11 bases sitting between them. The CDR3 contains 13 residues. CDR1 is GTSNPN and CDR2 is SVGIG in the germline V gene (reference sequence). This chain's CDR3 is CAWSGDSNTEAFF. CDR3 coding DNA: TGTGCCTGGTCGGGGGATTCGAACACTGAAGCTTTCTTT.

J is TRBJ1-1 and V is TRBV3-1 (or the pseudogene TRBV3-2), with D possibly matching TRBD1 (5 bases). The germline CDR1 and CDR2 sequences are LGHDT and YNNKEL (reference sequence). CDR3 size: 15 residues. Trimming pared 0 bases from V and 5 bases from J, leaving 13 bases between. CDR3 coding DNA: TGTGCCAGCAGCCAAGACCCCAGGGAACGGACTGAAGCTTTCTTT. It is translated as CASSQDPRERTEAFF.

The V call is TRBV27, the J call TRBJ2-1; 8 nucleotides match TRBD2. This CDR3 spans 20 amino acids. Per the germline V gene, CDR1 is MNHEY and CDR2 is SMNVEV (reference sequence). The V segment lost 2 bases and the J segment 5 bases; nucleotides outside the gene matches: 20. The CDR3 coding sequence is TGTGCCAGCAGTTTAGGCCCACGAGCGGGGGTCACCTACCCTGACAATGAGCAGTTCTTC. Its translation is CASSLGPRAGVTYPDNEQFF.

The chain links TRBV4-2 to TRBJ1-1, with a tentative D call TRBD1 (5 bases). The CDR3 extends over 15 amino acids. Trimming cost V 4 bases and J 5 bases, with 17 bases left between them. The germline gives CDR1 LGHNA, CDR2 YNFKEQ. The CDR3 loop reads CASSLKYGGGTEAFF. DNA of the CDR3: TGTGCCAGCAGCCTCAAGTATGGGGGGGGGACTGAAGCTTTCTTT.

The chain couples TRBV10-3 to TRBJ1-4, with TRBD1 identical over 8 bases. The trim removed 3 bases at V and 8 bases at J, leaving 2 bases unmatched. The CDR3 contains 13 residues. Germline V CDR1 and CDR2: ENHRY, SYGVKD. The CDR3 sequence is CAISDRGREKLFF. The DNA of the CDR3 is TGTGCCATCAGTGACAGGGGGCGCGAAAAACTGTTTTTT.

The DNA of the CDR3 is TGTGCCAGCGTCGCCAATTCACAGGGGGCCAACACTGAAGCTTTCTTT. Protein product: CASVANSQGANTEAFF. The chain carries TRBV6-6 and TRBJ1-1; 9 bases are shared with TRBD1. V shed 8 bases, J shed 2 bases, and the junction held 12 bases outside the gene matches. The CDR3 extends over 16 amino acids. Germline CDR1 reads MNHNY; CDR2 reads SVGAGI (reference sequence).

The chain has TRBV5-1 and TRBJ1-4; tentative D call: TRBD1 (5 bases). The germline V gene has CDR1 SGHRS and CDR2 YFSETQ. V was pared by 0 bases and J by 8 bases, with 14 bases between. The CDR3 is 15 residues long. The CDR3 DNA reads TGCGCCAGCAGCTTGGAGGCAGGGAAGATAGAAAAACTGTTTTTT. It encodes CASSLEAGKIEKLFF. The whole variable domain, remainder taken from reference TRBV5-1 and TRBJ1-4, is KAGVTQTPRYLIKTRGQQVTLSCSPISGHRSVSWYQQTPGQGLQFLFEYFSETQRNKGNFPGRFSGRQFSNSRSEMNVSTLELGDSALYLCASSLEAGKIEKLFFGSGTQLSVL.

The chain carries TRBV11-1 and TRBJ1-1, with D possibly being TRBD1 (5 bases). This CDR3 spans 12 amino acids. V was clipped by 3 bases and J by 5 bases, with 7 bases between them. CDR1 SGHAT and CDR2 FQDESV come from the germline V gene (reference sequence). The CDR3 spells CASSFRGTEAFF. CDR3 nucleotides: TGTGCCAGCAGCTTCCGGGGGACTGAAGCTTTCTTT.

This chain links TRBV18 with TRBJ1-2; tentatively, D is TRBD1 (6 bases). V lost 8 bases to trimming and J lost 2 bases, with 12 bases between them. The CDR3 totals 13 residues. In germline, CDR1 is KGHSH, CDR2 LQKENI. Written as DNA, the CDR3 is TGTGCCAGCCGCACAGGGTCCAACTATGGCTACACCTTC. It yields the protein CASRTGSNYGYTF. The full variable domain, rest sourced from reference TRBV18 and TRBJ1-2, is NAGVMQNPRHLVRRRGQEARLRCSPMKGHSHVYWYRQLPEEGLKFMVYLQKENIIDESGMPKERFSAEFPKEGPSILRIQQVVRGDSAAYFCASRTGSNYGYTFGSGTRLTVV.

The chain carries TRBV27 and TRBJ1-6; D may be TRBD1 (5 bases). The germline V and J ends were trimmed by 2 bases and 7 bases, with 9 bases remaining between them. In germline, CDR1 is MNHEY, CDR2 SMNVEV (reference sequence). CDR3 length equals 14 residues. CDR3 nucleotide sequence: TGTGCCAGCAGTTTACCACAGGAAAATTCACCCCTCCACTTT. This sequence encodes CASSLPQENSPLHF.

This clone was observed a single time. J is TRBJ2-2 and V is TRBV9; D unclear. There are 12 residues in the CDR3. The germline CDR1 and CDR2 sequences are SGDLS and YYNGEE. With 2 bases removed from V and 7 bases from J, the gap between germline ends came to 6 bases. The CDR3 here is CASSVGLGELFF. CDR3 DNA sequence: TGTGCCAGCAGCGTGGGCCTCGGGGAGCTGTTTTTT.

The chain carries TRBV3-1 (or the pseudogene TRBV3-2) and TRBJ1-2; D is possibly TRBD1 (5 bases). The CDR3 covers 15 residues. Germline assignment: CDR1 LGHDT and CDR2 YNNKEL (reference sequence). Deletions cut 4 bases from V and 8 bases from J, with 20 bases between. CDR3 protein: CASSRKDILPRGYTF. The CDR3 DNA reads TGTGCCAGCAGCCGAAAGGACATCCTTCCTCGGGGCTACACCTTC.

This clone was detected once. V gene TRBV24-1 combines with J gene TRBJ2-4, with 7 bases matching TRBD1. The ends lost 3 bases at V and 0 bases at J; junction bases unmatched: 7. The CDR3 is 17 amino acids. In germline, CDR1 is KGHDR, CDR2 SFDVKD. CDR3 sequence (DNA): TGTGCCACCAGTGATGGGGGACAGTCCACAGCCAAAAACATTCAGTACTTC. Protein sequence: CATSDGGQSTAKNIQYF.